This TCR beta chain is drawn from a study of shared clonotypes between healthy human individuals. Findings and caveats of the study: Limitation of the genetic and exposure-history diversity represented came from the few donors.

For this clone: Its antigen is unknown.

Donors, without exception, were Caucasian adults residing in Nashville, Tennessee. Clones were read by immunoSEQ multiplex PCR, and TCRdb kept only the in-frame ones, dropping some. The sample contains 2 million to 2.5 million clones, approximately 95% of which appear only once. The germline V gene has CDR1 SGHRS and CDR2 YFSETQ. The CDR3 is 17 amino acids. The ends lost 4 bases at V and 0 bases at J; junction bases unmatched: 10. The sequence derives from a young man in good health. Some clones in this sample may be carry-over from other donors' samples. The sequenced material came from naive CD4+ T cells from PBMCs. Subset meaning: CD45RA+ positively selected. J is TRBJ1-3 and V is TRBV5-1, with TRBD1 matching 7 bases. As DNA, the CDR3 is TGCGCCAGCAGCCAATTGGGGCAGGGGGACTCTGGAAACACCATATATTTT. Its protein product is CASSQLGQGDSGNTIYF.